This T cell receptor beta chain was sequenced in a study of spatial heterogeneity in lung cancer. This CDR3 has 13 residues. V gave up 7 bases and J gave up 0 bases, with 4 bases separating them. CDR1 is MNHNY and CDR2 is SVGAGI in the germline V gene (reference sequence). Only a few counts were recorded for this clonotype. TCRdb re-called the 5' RACE reads with MiXCR, one entry per CDR3 protein. The sample lists about 44,000 distinct CDR3 sequences, around 13% occurring once. Regarding time point: sample taken at primary tumor resection. Unsorted tumor, nontumor lung tissue or cryopreserved PBMC supplied the whole RNA.

The sample was PBMCs, taken at surgery. The gene calls are TRBV6-6 and TRBJ2-6; the D is unclear. The TCR was taken from a male donor with early-stage non-small cell lung cancer. For the CDR3, the DNA is TGTGCCAGCAAGAGCTCTGGGGCCAACGTCCTGACTTTC. Translated, it gives CASKSSGANVLTF.